A single TCR beta chain is shown here with its context. Time point denoted: patch test 3, about 24 weeks after DPC sensitization. Stated treatment: therapeutic diphenylcyclopropenone sensitization with weekly scalp DPC. The data were obtained in a study of human T cells and chemical hapten exposure. Each CDR3 protein is one row after TCRdb ran MiXCR on the RACE reads. The sample shows about 200,000 distinct CDR3 sequences, 24% of them seen only once. The sequencing here drew on whole blood, taken in connection with sensitization to the hapten diphenylcyclopropenone (DPC). The clonotype originates from a woman between 40 and 55 years old with alopecia areata. Some clones in this sample may be carry-over from other donors' samples.

CDR3 amino acids: CASSGLYTGELFF. CDR3 sequence (DNA): TGTGCCAGCAGTGGACTATACACCGGGGAGCTGTTTTTT. The chain joins TRBV6-2 or TRBV6-3 to TRBJ2-2; possible D gene TRBD2, 6 bases. Between the trimmed V and J ends, which lost 5 bases and 3 bases, there was a span of 7 bases. The CDR3 loop spans 13 amino acids. Germline assignment: CDR1 MNHEY and CDR2 SVGEGT.